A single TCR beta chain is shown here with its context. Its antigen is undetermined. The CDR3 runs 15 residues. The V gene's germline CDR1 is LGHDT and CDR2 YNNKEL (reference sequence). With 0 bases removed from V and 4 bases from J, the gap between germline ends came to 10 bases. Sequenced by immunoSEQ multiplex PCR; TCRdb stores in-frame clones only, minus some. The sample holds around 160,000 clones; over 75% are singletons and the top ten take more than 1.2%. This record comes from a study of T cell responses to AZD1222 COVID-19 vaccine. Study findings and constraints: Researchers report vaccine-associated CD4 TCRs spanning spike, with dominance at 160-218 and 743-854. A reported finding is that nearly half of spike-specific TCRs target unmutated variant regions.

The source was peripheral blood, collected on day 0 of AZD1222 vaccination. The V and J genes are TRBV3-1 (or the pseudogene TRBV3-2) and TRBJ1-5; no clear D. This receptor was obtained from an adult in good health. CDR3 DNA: TGTGCCAGCAGCCAAGATGTAGCGGGTAATCAGCCCCAGCATTTT. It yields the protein CASSQDVAGNQPQHF.